This entry is about one T cell receptor beta chain. The sample is drawn from a study of patients and donors after allogeneic stem cell transplantation. The CDR3 contains 14 residues. The V end was cut by 3 bases, the J end by 5 bases, with 14 bases between. From germline, CDR1 is MNHNY and CDR2 SVGAGI (reference sequence). TCRdb processed the RT-PCR reads anew with MiXCR; each CDR3 protein has one entry. The sample holds 40,000 to 45,000 distinct CDR3 sequences, 25% to 40% seen once. The sample was blood, either unsorted or a sorted T cell fraction (not recorded which). This chain joins TRBV6-6 and TRBJ2-7; no clear D gene. The TCR sequence derives from a human donor who was either an allogeneic HSCT recipient or a stem cell or donor lymphocyte infusion donor (not recorded which). It is not recorded whose cells these are; they may come from a transplant donor. This chain's CDR3 is CASSYNGVLDEQYF. CDR3 DNA: TGTGCCAGCAGTTATAATGGGGTCCTAGACGAGCAGTACTTC.